Following are 9 T cell receptor beta chains from one sample sequenced in a study of T-cell memory formation after mild COVID-19. TCRdb itself ran the 5' RACE reads through MiXCR, one entry per CDR3 protein. The data show roughly 200,000 distinct CDR3 sequences, roughly 18% seen once. Sequencing was done on a sample of PBMCs or a T cell subset sorted from them (not recorded which). All receptors come from an adult woman who had mild COVID-19 (a few samples of this study predate the infection). Cell type and time point are not known.

The chain combines TRBV5-6 with TRBJ2-5, with D unclear. CDR3 length: 14 amino acids. Looked up from germline, CDR1 is SGHDT and CDR2 is YYEEEE. The V end lost 4 bases, the J end lost 2 bases, and 12 bases lay between the germline ends. CDR3 nucleotides: TGTGCCAGCAGCCCGACCCCGGCTCAAGAGACCCAGTACTTC. This translates into CASSPTPAQETQYF.

The chain combines TRBV14 with TRBJ2-3; 12 bases are shared with TRBD2. V lost 4 bases and J lost 8; bases outside the gene matches: 10. CDR3 length: 16 residues. The germline gives CDR1 SGHDN, CDR2 FVKESK. The DNA of the CDR3 is TGTGCCAGCAGCCTTCGGACTAGCGGGATTGTGTCTACGCAGTATTTT. It specifies CASSLRTSGIVSTQYF. The full variable domain, in which reference TRBV14 and TRBJ2-3 provide the parts outside the CDR3, is EAGVTQFPSHSVIEKGQTVTLRCDPISGHDNLYWYRRVMGKEIKFLLHFVKESKQDESGMPNNRFLAERTGGTYSTLKVQPAELEDSGVYFCASSLRTSGIVSTQYFGPGTRLTVL.

This clonotype was observed a handful of times. The gene calls are TRBV7-2 and TRBJ2-5, with D perhaps TRBD2 (6 bases). V was pared by 5 bases and J by 1 base, with 8 bases between. The CDR3 consists of 13 residues. Germline assignment: CDR1 SGHTA and CDR2 FQGNSA. CDR3 sequence: CASSRDFQETQYF. The CDR3 region has the DNA TGTGCCAGCAGCCGGGACTTCCAAGAGACCCAGTACTTC.

The chain links TRBV5-1 to TRBJ2-3; D might be TRBD1 (5 bases). The V end lost 4 bases, the J end lost 1 base, and 13 bases lay between the germline ends. Per the germline V gene, CDR1 is SGHRS and CDR2 is YFSETQ. The CDR3 has 15 residues. The CDR3 protein is CASSPGVGRTDTQYF. The CDR3 DNA reads TGCGCCAGCAGCCCCGGAGTGGGGCGCACAGATACGCAGTATTTT.

This clonotype was detected many times. CDR3 coding DNA: TGCAGTGCTAGAGATCTCCAAGCGGGAGTGGAAAATGAGCAGTTCTTC. It codes for CSARDLQAGVENEQFF. This sequence joins TRBV20-1 and TRBJ2-1, with 8 bases lining up with TRBD2. Per the germline V gene, CDR1 is DFQATT and CDR2 is SNEGSKA (reference sequence). V lost 0 bases and J lost 7; bases outside the gene matches: 11. This CDR3 comprises 16 residues.

This clonotype showed up just a few times. The chain joins TRBV25-1 to TRBJ1-3; no definite D call. V lost 1 base and J lost 5, with 9 bases in between. This CDR3 is 14 amino acids long. Germline V CDR1 and CDR2: MGHDK, SYGVNS. This CDR3 is CASSESTSRNTIYF. The CDR3 nucleotides are TGTGCCAGCAGTGAATCCACTTCTCGAAACACCATATATTTT.

This chain connects TRBV12-3 or TRBV12-4 to TRBJ1-2; 7 bases align to TRBD1. There are 15 residues in the CDR3. Trimming cost V 4 bases and J 2 bases; bases outside gene matches: 7. CDR3: CASSSRGLLNYGYTF. CDR3 in DNA: TGTGCCAGCAGTTCAAGGGGGCTCTTGAACTATGGCTACACCTTC.

This clonotype was picked up a small number of times. The chain links TRBV5-5 to TRBJ2-7; maybe TRBD2 (6 bases). Germline V gene lookup returns CDR1 SGHKS and CDR2 YYEKEE (reference sequence). CDR3 size: 15 residues. Deletions cut 2 bases from V and 0 bases from J, with 12 bases between. The CDR3 loop reads CASSFPGLSSYEQYF. In nucleotides, the CDR3 is TGTGCCAGCAGCTTTCCGGGACTCAGCTCCTACGAGCAGTACTTC.

In this sample, this clonotype turned up a few times. A junction boundary mismatches the germline segment, possibly from a read error. The CDR3 protein is CASSFGRESYEQYF. CDR3 bases: TGTGCCAGCAGCTTTGGGCGGGAGTCCTACGAGCAGTATTTC. The J gene is TRBJ2-7, the V gene TRBV7-9, with 7 positions matching TRBD2. The CDR3 is made up of 14 amino acids. CDR1 and CDR2 (germline): SEHNR, FQNEAQ (reference sequence).